Shown below are 16 T cell receptor beta chains from a single sample sequenced in a study of naive and memory T cell subsets. Antigens for these TCRs are unknown. Two oligonucleotides, mixed equimolar, formed the beta constant-region primer covering TRBC1 and TRBC2. Nested alpha and beta constant-region primers with the SP2 primer drove four PCR rounds on ligated cDNA. Each CDR3 protein gets one entry after TCRdb re-called the UMI-ligation and nested PCR reads with MiXCR. This sample yields 140,000 to 150,000 distinct CDR3 sequences, of which approximately 24% are seen a single time; about 0.11% belongs to the top ten. Study-level results: Possibly reflecting memory cells re-expressing CD45RA, a few larger clonotypes occurred in naive repertoires, especially CD8.

Material: naive CD4+ T cells from blood. The source is a human donor in good health.

This sequence joins TRBV20-1 and TRBJ2-1, with D tentatively TRBD1 (6 bases). The germline V and J ends were trimmed by 8 bases and 4 bases, with 12 bases remaining between them. This CDR3 spans 12 amino acids. Germline V gene lookup returns CDR1 DFQATT and CDR2 SNEGSKA (reference sequence). DNA of the CDR3: TGCAGTACGAACAGGGAATACAATGAGCAGTTCTTC. It translates to CSTNREYNEQFF.

The sample holds a few counts of this clonotype. The chain is built from TRBV12-3 or TRBV12-4 and TRBJ2-3; D tentatively reads TRBD1 or TRBD2 (5 bases each). The CDR3 length is 17 residues. Trimming removed 6 bases from V and 2 bases from J, with 21 bases in between. CDR3 sequence: CASSWGRPDGDTDTQYF. Here the CDR3 DNA reads TGTGCCAGCAGCTGGGGCCGACCGGACGGGGACACAGATACGCAGTATTTT.

This clonotype showed up just a few times. V gene TRBV5-1 combines with J gene TRBJ2-7, with D perhaps matching TRBD2 (6 bases). The CDR3 extends over 14 amino acids. The V gene lost 5 bases and the J gene lost 2 bases, with 14 bases spanning the gap. CDR1 is SGHRS and CDR2 is YFSETQ in the germline V gene. DNA for the CDR3: TGCGCCAGCAGGCGGGACGGACCTACCTACGAGCAGTACTTC. Translating it yields CASRRDGPTYEQYF.

This chain uses TRBV6-1 with TRBJ2-6, with unresolved D. The germline gives CDR1 MNHNS, CDR2 SASEGT. Deletions cut 3 bases from V and 0 bases from J, with 9 bases between. CDR3 size: 16 residues. CDR3 DNA: TGTGCCAGCAGTGAGCAGCCCGTCTCTGGGGCCAACGTCCTGACTTTC. This sequence encodes CASSEQPVSGANVLTF.

The CDR3 loop is CASGSGLAGGPRVYEQFF. CDR3 DNA: TGTGCCAGCGGGTCCGGACTAGCGGGAGGGCCTCGGGTTTATGAGCAGTTCTTC. The chain joins TRBV3-1 to TRBJ2-1, with TRBD2 identical over 15 bases. V shed 8 bases and J 8 bases; nucleotides not matched to a gene: 16. Per the germline V gene, CDR1 is LGHDT and CDR2 is YNNKEL (reference sequence). CDR3 length equals 18 residues.

This clonotype was recorded many times. CDR3 DNA sequence: TGCAGTGCTAGAGAAGGGATTAATGAAAAACTGTTTTTT. Its translation is CSAREGINEKLFF. The chain carries TRBV20-1 and TRBJ1-4; no clear D gene. Germline CDR1 DFQATT, CDR2 SNEGSKA (reference sequence). This CDR3 contains 13 residues. Between the trimmed V and J ends, which lost 0 bases and 4 bases, there was a span of 6 bases.

The chain recombines TRBV9 with TRBJ1-1; a possible D gene is TRBD1 (5 bases). This CDR3 spans 14 amino acids. V lost 0 bases and J 5 bases, leaving 11 bases between the germline ends. The germline V gene has CDR1 SGDLS and CDR2 YYNGEE. CDR3 loop: CASSVEAGYTEAFF. The CDR3 DNA reads as TGTGCCAGCAGCGTAGAGGCAGGGTATACTGAAGCTTTCTTT.

This clonotype was found a few times. The chain couples TRBV6-5 to TRBJ2-7, with 7 bases fitting TRBD1. This CDR3 contains 13 residues. The V gene end was trimmed by 11 bases and the J gene end by 6 bases; junction bases not matched to a gene: 13. Germline V CDR1 and CDR2: MNHEY, SVGAGI. The CDR3 nucleotides read TGTGCCTCTACGACAGGGTTTGTGGGCGAGCAGTACTTC. Its protein product is CASTTGFVGEQYF.

This clonotype was observed many times. The chain employs TRBV20-1 and TRBJ1-5; D gene unclear. The CDR3 is 11 residues long. V lost 3 bases and J 6 bases, leaving 6 bases between the germline ends. CDR1 and CDR2 from the germline V gene are DFQATT and SNEGSKA (reference sequence). The CDR3 sequence: CSASSGQPQHF. Written as DNA, the CDR3 is TGCAGTGCTAGTTCGGGTCAGCCCCAGCATTTT.

This clonotype has just a few counts. The gene calls are TRBV20-1 and TRBJ1-5; perhaps TRBD1 as D (6 bases). V was pared by 5 bases and J by 5 bases, with 19 bases between. There are 15 residues in the CDR3. The germline V gene has CDR1 DFQATT and CDR2 SNEGSKA (reference sequence). CDR3 in DNA: TGCAGTGCTTCAAATACAGGGCGAGGGGATCAGCCCCAGCATTTT. Encoded protein: CSASNTGRGDQPQHF.

The V and J genes are TRBV12-3 or TRBV12-4 and TRBJ2-7, with TRBD2 matching 8 bases. After removal of 3 bases from V and 4 bases from J, the junction contained 2 bases not matched to a gene. The CDR3 totals 13 residues. CDR3 region: CASSFTSGYEQYF. CDR3 nucleotide sequence: TGTGCCAGCAGTTTCACTAGCGGTTACGAGCAGTACTTC.

This chain connects TRBV6-5 to TRBJ2-7; D is perhaps TRBD2 (6 bases). Germline CDR1 MNHEY, CDR2 SVGAGI. The CDR3 has 14 residues. V lost 7 bases, J lost 2 bases, and 15 bases lay in between. The CDR3 spells CASKRKLATYEQYF. The CDR3 DNA is TGTGCCAGCAAACGAAAACTAGCCACCTACGAGCAGTACTTC.

The J gene is TRBJ1-6, the V gene TRBV5-1; D not resolved. The CDR3 extends over 13 amino acids. V was shortened by 4 bases and J by 8 bases, with 10 bases between the two germline ends. Germline CDR1 reads SGHRS; CDR2 reads YFSETQ. The CDR3 sequence: CASSEVGHSPLHF. The CDR3 coding sequence is TGCGCCAGCAGCGAGGTCGGTCATTCACCCCTCCACTTT.

This clonotype has more than one count but fewer than ten. The CDR3 coding sequence is TGTGCCAGCAGTTACTCGGCAGGGAGGCAGCCCCAGCATTTT. Protein sequence: CASSYSAGRQPQHF. The rearrangement links TRBV6-2 or TRBV6-3 to TRBJ1-5; D is perhaps TRBD1 (5 bases). The germline V gene encodes CDR1 MNHEY and CDR2 SVGEGT. Trimming removed 0 bases at V and 7 bases at J, with 10 bases between. The CDR3 sequence is 14 residues long.

The CDR3 is CSATLTVNFYEQYF. The CDR3 nucleotides are TGCAGTGCTACGTTGACAGTAAATTTCTACGAGCAGTACTTC. The rearrangement joins TRBV20-1 to TRBJ2-7; D is perhaps TRBD1 (5 bases). There are 14 residues in the CDR3. CDR1 is DFQATT, CDR2 SNEGSKA, per germline (reference sequence). The V gene lost 4 bases and the J gene lost 3 bases, with 16 bases spanning the gap.

This clonotype was detected a few times. The chain recombines TRBV20-1 with TRBJ2-3; D gene unclear. Between the trimmed V and J ends, which lost 7 bases and 7 bases, there was a span of 21 bases. The CDR3 consists of 14 residues. CDR1 and CDR2 (germline): DFQATT, SNEGSKA (reference sequence). For the CDR3, the DNA is TGCAGTGTCCCACTACCCGATAGAGGTTATACGCAGTATTTT. It specifies CSVPLPDRGYTQYF.